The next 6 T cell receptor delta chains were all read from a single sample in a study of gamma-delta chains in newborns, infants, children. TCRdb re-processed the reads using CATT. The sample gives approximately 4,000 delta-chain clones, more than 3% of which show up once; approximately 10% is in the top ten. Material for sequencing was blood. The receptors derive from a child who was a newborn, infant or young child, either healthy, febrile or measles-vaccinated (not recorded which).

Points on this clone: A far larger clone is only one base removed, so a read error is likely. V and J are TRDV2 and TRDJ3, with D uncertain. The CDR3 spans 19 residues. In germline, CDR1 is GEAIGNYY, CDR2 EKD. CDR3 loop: CACDTGGFSSSRDTRQMFF. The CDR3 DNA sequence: TGTGCCTGTGACACTGGTGGGTTTTCAAGCTCCCGGGACACCCGACAGATGTTTTTC.

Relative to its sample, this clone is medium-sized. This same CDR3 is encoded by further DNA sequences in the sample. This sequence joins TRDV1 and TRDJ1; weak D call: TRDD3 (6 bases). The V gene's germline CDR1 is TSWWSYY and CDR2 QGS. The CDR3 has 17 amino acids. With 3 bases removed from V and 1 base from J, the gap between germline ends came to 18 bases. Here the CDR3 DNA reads TGTGCTCTTGGGGACCCGGCCTGGGGCCTCCTCACCGATAAACTCATCTTT. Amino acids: CALGDPAWGLLTDKLIF.

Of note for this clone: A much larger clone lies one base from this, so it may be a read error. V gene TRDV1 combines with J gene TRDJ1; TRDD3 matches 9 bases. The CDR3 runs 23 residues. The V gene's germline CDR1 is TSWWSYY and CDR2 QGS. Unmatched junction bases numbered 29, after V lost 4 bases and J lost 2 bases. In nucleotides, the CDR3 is TGTGCTCTTGGGGGACCTCACGGGAGGAGTATCTGGGGGATCAAAAGTGGTACCGATAAACTCATCTTT. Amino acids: CALGGPHGRSIWGIKSGTDKLIF.

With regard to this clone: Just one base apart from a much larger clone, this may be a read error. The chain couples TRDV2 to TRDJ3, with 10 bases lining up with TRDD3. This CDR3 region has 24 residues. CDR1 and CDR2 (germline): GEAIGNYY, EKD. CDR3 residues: CACDPLTIYWGMNPSSWYTRQMFF. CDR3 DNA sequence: TGTGCCTGTGACCCGCTTACTATCTACTGGGGGATGAATCCGAGCTCCTGGTACACCCGACAGATGTTTTTC.

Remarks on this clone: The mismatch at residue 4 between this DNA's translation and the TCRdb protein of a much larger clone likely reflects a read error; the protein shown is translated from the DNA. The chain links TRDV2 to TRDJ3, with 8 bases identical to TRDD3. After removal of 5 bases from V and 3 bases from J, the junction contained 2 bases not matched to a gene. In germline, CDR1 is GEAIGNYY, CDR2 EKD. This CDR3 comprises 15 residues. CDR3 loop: CACGGGYWDTRQMFF. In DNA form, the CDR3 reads TGTGCCTGTGGCGGGGGATACTGGGACACCCGACAGATGTTTTTC.

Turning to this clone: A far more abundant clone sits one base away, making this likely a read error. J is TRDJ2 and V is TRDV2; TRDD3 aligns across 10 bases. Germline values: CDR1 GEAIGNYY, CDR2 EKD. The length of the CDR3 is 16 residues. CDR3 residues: CACDTVGDTLTAQPFF. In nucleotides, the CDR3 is TGTGCCTGTGACACCGTGGGGGATACTTTGACAGCACAACCCTTCTTT.